These 2 T cell receptor beta chains were sequenced from one sample in a study of blood T cell repertoires in COVID-19. Profiled with immunoSEQ multiplex PCR; TCRdb holds only in-frame clones, not every one. The sample has under 300,000 clones, around 88% seen once. The sequenced material came from peripheral blood. These receptor sequences come from a woman aged 70-85 years with COVID-19, enrolled during active disease.

This clone appeared once. The chain recombines TRBV18 with TRBJ1-1, with 9 positions matching TRBD1. The CDR3 loop spans 17 amino acids. Germline values: CDR1 KGHSH, CDR2 LQKENI. With V trimmed by 6 bases and J by 0 bases, 11 bases remained unmatched. The CDR3: CASSPTGGLGMNTEAFF. The CDR3 DNA reads as TGTGCCAGCTCGCCGACAGGGGGTTTGGGGATGAACACTGAAGCTTTCTTT. Full variable domain (outside the CDR3, taken from reference TRBV18 and TRBJ1-1): NAGVMQNPRHLVRRRGQEARLRCSPMKGHSHVYWYRQLPEEGLKFMVYLQKENIIDESGMPKERFSAEFPKEGPSILRIQQVVRGDSAAYFCASSPTGGLGMNTEAFFGQGTRLTVV.

This sequence joins TRBV12-3 or TRBV12-4 and TRBJ1-6; D is undetermined. There are 13 residues in the CDR3. V dropped 8 bases and J dropped 5 bases, with 10 bases sitting between them. CDR3 sequence: CASSERDNSPLHF. The CDR3 DNA sequence: TGTGCCAGCTCCGAGAGGGATAATTCACCCCTCCACTTT.